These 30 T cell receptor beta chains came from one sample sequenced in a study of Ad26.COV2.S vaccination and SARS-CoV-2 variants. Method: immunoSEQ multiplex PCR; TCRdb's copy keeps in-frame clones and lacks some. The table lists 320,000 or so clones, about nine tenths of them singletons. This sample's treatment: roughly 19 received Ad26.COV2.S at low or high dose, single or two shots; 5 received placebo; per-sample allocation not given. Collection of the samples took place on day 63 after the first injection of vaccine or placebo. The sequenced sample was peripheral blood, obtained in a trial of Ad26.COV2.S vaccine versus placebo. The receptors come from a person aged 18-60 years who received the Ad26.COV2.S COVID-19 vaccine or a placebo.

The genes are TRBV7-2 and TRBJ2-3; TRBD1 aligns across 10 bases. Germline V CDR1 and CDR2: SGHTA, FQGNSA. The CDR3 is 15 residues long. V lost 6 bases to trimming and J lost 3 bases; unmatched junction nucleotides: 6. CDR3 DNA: TGTGCCAGCAGTTTCACGGGACAGGGGACAGATACGCAGTATTTT. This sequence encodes CASSFTGQGTDTQYF.

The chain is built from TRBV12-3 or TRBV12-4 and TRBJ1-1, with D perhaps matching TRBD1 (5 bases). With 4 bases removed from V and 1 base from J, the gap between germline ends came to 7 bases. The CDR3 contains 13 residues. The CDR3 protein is CASSYTGNTEAFF. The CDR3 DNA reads TGTGCCAGCAGTTACACAGGGAACACTGAAGCTTTCTTT.

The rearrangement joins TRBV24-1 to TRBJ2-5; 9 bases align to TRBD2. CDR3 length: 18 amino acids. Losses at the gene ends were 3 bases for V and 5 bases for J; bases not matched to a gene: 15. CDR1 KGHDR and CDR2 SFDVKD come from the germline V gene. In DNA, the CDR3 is TGTGCCACCAGTGATCCCGGTATGGCGGGAGGGCCCGGGGAGACCCAGTACTTC. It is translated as CATSDPGMAGGPGETQYF.

CDR3 sequence reads: CASSQGELWVEAFF. The CDR3 bases are TGCGCCAGCAGCCAAGGGGAACTGTGGGTTGAAGCTTTCTTT. The rearrangement joins TRBV4-1 to TRBJ1-1; D is undetermined. Germline CDR1 MGHRA, CDR2 YSYEKL. The V end was cut by 1 base, the J end by 7 bases, with 13 bases between. The CDR3 spans 14 residues.

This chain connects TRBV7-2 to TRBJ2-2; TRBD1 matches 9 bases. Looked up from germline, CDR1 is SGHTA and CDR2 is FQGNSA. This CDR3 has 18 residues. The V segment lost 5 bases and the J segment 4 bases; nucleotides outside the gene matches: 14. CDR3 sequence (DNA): TGTGCCAGCAGCCCCGGGAGCTTTTACAGGGGGCGCACCGGGGAGCTGTTTTTT. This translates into CASSPGSFYRGRTGELFF.

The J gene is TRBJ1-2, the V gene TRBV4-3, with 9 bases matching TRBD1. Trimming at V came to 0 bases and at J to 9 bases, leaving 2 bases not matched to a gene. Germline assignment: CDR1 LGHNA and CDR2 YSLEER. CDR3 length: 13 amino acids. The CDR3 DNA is TGCGCCAGCAGCCAAGAGGACAGGGGCAGCTACACCTTC. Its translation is CASSQEDRGSYTF.

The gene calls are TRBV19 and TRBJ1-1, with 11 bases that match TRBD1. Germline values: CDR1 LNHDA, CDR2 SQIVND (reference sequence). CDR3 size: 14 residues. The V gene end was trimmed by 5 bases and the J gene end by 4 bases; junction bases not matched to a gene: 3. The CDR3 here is CASSAGTGGTEAFF. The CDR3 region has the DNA TGTGCCAGTAGTGCAGGGACAGGGGGCACTGAAGCTTTCTTT.

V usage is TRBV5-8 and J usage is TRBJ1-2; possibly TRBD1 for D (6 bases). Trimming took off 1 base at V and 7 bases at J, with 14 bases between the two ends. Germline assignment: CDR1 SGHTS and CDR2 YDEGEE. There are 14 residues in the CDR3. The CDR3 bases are TGTGCCAGCAGCTTGACAGGGATTGGGGGTGGCTACACCTTC. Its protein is CASSLTGIGGGYTF.

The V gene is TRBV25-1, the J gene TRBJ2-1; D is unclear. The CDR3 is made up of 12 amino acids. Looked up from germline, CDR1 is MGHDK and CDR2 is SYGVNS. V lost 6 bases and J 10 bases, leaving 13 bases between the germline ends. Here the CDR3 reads CASSPGLPEQFF. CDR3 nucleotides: TGTGCCAGCAGCCCTGGGCTCCCCGAGCAGTTCTTC.

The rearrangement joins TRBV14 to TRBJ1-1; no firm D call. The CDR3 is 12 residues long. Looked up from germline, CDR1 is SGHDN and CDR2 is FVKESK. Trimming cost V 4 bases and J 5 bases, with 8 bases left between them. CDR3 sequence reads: CASSLRWTEAFF. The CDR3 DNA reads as TGTGCCAGCAGCCTCAGGTGGACTGAAGCTTTCTTT.

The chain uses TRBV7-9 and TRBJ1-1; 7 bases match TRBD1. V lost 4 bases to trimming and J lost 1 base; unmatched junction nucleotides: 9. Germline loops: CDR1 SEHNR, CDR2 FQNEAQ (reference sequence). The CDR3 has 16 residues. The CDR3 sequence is CASSSFGDRANTEAFF. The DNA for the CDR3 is TGTGCCAGCAGCTCGTTTGGAGACAGGGCGAACACTGAAGCTTTCTTT.

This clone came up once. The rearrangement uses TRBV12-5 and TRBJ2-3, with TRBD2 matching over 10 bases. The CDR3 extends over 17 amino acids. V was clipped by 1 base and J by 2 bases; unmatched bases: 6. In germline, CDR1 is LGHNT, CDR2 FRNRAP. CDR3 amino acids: CASGLGALAGATDTQYF. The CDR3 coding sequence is TGTGCTAGTGGTTTGGGCGCCCTAGCGGGAGCCACAGATACGCAGTATTTT.

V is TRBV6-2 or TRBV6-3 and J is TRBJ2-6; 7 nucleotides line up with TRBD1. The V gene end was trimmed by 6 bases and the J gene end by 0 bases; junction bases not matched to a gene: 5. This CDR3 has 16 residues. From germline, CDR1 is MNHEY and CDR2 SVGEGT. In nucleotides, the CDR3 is TGTGCCAGCAGCAGCGCAGGGGGCTCTGGGGCCAACGTCCTGACTTTC. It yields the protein CASSSAGGSGANVLTF.

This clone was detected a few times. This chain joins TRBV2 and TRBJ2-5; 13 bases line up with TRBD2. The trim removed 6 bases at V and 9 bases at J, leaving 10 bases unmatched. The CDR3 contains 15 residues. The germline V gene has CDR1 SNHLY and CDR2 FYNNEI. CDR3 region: CASRVGLAGAGPQYF. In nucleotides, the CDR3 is TGTGCCAGCAGAGTCGGACTAGCGGGGGCGGGTCCCCAGTACTTC.

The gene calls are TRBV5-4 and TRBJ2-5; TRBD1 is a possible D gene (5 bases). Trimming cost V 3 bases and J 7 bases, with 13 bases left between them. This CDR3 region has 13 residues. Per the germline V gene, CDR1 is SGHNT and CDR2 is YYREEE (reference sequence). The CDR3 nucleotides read TGTGCCAGCAGCTCCCAGGGCCCGGGGACCCAGTACTTC. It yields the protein CASSSQGPGTQYF. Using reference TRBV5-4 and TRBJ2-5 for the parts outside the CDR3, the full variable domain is ETGVTQSPTHLIKTRGQQVTLRCSSQSGHNTVSWYQQALGQGPQFIFQYYREEENGRGNFPPRFSGLQFPNYSSELNVNALELDDSALYLCASSSQGPGTQYFGPGTRLLVL.

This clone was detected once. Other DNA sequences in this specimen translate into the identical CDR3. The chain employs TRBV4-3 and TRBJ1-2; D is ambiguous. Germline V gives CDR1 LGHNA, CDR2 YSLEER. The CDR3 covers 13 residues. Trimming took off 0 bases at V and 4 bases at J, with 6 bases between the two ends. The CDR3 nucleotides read TGCGCCAGCAGCCAAGATAGGGTCTATGGCTACACCTTC. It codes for CASSQDRVYGYTF.

CDR3 coding DNA: TGTGCCAGCAGCTTCCAACGGGGGGGTAACACTGAAGCTTTCTTT. Its protein is CASSFQRGGNTEAFF. The chain couples TRBV5-4 to TRBJ1-1; tentatively, D is TRBD1 (5 bases). Germline V gene lookup returns CDR1 SGHNT and CDR2 YYREEE (reference sequence). V lost 2 bases and J 2 bases, leaving 13 bases between the germline ends. This CDR3 is 15 amino acids long.

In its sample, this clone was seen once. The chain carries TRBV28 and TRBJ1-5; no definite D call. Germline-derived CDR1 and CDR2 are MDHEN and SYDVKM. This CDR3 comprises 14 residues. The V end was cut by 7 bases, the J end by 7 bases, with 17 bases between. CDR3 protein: CASIRVGIEQPQHF. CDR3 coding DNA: TGTGCCAGCATTCGGGTAGGGATTGAACAGCCCCAGCATTTT.

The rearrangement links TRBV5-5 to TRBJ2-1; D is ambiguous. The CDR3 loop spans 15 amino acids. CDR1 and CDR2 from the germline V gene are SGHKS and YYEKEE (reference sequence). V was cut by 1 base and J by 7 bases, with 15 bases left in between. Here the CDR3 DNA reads TGTGCCAGCAGCTTGTGGACCATTATAATTAATGAGCAGTTCTTC. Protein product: CASSLWTIIINEQFF.

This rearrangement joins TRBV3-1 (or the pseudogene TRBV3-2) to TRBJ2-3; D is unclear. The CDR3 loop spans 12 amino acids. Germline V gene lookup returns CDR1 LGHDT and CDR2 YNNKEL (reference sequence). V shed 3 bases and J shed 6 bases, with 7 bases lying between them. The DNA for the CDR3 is TGTGCCAGCAGCCAGCACCTTGATACGCAGTATTTT. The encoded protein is CASSQHLDTQYF.

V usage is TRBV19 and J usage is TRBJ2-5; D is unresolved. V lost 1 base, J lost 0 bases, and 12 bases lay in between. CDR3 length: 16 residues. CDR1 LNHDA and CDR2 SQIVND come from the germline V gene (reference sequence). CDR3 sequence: CASSIGYRTYQETQYF. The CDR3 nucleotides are TGTGCCAGTAGTATAGGTTACAGAACCTACCAAGAGACCCAGTACTTC. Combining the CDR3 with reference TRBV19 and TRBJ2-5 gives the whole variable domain DGGITQSPKYLFRKEGQNVTLSCEQNLNHDAMYWYRQDPGQGLRLIYYSQIVNDFQKGDIAEGYSVSREKKESFPLTVTSAQKNPTAFYLCASSIGYRTYQETQYFGPGTRLLVL.

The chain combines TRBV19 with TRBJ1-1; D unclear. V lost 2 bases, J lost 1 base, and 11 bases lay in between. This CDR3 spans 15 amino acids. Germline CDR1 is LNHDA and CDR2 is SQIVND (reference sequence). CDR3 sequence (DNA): TGTGCCAGTAGTATAAATCTCCGGGCGAACACTGAAGCTTTCTTT. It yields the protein CASSINLRANTEAFF.

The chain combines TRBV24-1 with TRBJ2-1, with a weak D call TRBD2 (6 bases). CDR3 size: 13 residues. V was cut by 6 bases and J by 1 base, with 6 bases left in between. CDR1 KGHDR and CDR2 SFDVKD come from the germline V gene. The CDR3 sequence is CATSLASYNEQFF. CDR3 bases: TGTGCCACCAGTCTAGCGTCCTACAATGAGCAGTTCTTC.

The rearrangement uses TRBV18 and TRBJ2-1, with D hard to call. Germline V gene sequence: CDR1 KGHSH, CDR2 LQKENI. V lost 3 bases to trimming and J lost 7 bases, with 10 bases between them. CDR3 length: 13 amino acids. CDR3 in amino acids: CASSPPSQNEQFF. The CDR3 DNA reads TGTGCCAGCTCACCGCCGAGTCAAAATGAGCAGTTCTTC.

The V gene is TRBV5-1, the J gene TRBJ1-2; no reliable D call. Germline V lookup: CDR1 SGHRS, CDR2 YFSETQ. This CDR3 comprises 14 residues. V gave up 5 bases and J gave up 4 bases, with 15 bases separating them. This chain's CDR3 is CASSVGGQAYGYTF. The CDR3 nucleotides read TGCGCCAGCAGTGTAGGAGGGCAAGCCTATGGCTACACCTTC.

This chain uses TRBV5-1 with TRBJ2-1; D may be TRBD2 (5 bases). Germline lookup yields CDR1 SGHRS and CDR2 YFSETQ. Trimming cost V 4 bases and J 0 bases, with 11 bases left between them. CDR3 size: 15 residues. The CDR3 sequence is CASSPRESSYNEQFF. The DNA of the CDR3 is TGCGCCAGCAGCCCGAGGGAAAGCTCCTACAATGAGCAGTTCTTC.

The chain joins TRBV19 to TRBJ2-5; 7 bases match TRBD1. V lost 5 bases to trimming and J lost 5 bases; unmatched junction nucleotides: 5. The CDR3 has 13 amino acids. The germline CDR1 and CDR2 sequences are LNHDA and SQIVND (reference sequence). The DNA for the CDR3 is TGTGCCAGTAGTGTCCAGGGGGTGGAGACCCAGTACTTC. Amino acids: CASSVQGVETQYF.

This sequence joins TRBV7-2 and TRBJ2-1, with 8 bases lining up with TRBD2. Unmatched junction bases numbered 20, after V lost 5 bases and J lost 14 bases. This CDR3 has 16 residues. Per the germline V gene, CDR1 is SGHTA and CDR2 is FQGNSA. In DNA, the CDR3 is TGTGCCAGCAGCCCCCCCAACGGACGGGGGGGGAAGGGTAAGTTCTTC. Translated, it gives CASSPPNGRGGKGKFF. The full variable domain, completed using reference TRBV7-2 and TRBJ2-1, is GAGVSQSPSNKVTEKGKDVELRCDPISGHTALYWYRQSLGQGLEFLIYFQGNSAPDKSGLPSDRFSAERTGGSVSTLTIQRTQQEDSAVYLCASSPPNGRGGKGKFFGPGTRLTVL.

Here the CDR3 reads CASIPRELAGRTDTQYF. The CDR3 nucleotides are TGTGCCAGCATCCCTCGGGAACTAGCGGGGCGCACAGATACGCAGTATTTT. V is TRBV5-5 and J is TRBJ2-3, with 10 bases identical to TRBD2. The ends lost 6 bases at V and 1 base at J; junction bases unmatched: 11. CDR1 is SGHKS, CDR2 YYEKEE, per germline (reference sequence). This CDR3 is 17 amino acids long.

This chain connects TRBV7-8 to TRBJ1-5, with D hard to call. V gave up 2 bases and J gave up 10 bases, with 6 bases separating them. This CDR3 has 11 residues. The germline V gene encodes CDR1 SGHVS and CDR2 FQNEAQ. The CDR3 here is CASSLQGPQHF. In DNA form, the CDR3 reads TGTGCCAGCAGCTTACAAGGACCCCAGCATTTT.